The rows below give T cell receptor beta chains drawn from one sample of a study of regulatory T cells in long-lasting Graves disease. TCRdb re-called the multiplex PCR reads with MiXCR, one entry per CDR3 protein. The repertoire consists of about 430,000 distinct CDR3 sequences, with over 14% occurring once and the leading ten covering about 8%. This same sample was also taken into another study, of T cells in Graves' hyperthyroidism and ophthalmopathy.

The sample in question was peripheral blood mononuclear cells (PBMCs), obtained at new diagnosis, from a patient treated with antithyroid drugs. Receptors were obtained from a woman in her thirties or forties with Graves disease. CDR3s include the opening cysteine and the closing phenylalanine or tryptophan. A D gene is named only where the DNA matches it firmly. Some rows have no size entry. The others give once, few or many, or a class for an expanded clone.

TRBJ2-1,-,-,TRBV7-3,CASSLTDRQGPGGVHEQFF,TGTGCCAGCAGCTTAACCGATCGACAGGGACCAGGGGGGGTCCATGAGCAGTTCTTC
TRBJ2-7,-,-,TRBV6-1,CASSPSIDGEQYF,TGTGCCAGCAGCCCTTCGATTGATGGTGAGCAGTACTTC
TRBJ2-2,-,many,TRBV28,CASSRRPTNTGELFF,TGTGCCAGCAGTAGGAGACCTACGAACACCGGGGAGCTGTTTTTT
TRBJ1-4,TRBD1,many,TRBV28,CASRRDRGGFEKLFF,TGTGCCAGCAGACGTGACAGGGGAGGTTTCGAAAAACTGTTTTTT
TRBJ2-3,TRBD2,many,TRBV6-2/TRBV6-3,CASSYSTSGTQYF,TGTGCCAGCAGTTACTCGACTAGCGGTACGCAGTATTTT
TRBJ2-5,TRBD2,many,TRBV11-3,CASSLLSGLADNNQETQYF,TGTGCCAGCAGCTTACTGTCGGGACTAGCGGATAACAACCAAGAGACCCAGTACTTC
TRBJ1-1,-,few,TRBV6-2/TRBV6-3,CASREQRTEAFF,TGTGCCAGCAGAGAACAGAGAACTGAAGCTTTCTTT
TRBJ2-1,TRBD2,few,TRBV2,CASSHPRRTSGNYNEQFF,TGCGCCAGCAGCCATCCTCGGCGGACTAGCGGGAACTACAATGAGCAGTTCTTC
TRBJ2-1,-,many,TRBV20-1,CSARDEGLAISYNEQFF,TGCAGTGCTAGAGATGAAGGCCTAGCGATTTCCTACAATGAGCAGTTCTTC
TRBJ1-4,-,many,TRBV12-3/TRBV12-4,CASSHGRISTNEKLFF,TGTGCCAGCAGTCACGGCCGCATCTCAACTAATGAAAAACTGTTTTTT
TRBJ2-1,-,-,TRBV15,CATSGTGVNEQFF,TGTGCCACCAGCGGGACTGGCGTCAATGAGCAGTTCTTC